A selection of T cell receptor beta chains follows, all from one sample in a study of cytomegalovirus exposure and HLA in healthy donors. This table comes from immunoSEQ multiplex PCR, and its TCRdb copy is limited to in-frame clones, with some not included. The sample comprises about 360,000 clones, about nine tenths of which are singletons, and around 0.8% rests with the top ten. The material sequenced was PBMCs. The receptors originated from a young woman in good health and CMV-seronegative. The CDR3 runs from the conserved cysteine through the conserved F or W. Fields, in order: V gene, CDR3 length, clone size, J gene, D gene, CDR3 DNA, CDR3 protein. A D gene is named only where the DNA matches it firmly. Clone size is shown for a subset of rows, as once, few, many or a class of expanded clone.

TRBV11-2	12	-	TRBJ2-3	-	TGTGCCAGCAGCTTGACAGTAGATACGCAGTATTTT	CASSLTVDTQYF
TRBV2	19	-	TRBJ2-2	TRBD1	TGTGCCAGCAGTGCAACCGGGACAGGGGTTCCACGGAACACCGGGGAGCTGTTTTTT	CASSATGTGVPRNTGELFF
TRBV7-6	14	-	TRBJ1-3	TRBD1	TGTGCCAGCAGCGACAGGGGGGGTGGAAACACCATATATTTT	CASSDRGGGNTIYF
TRBV6-1	14	-	TRBJ1-1	TRBD1	TGTGCCAGCAGCCCGACAGGGAGGTACACTGAAGCTTTCTTT	CASSPTGRYTEAFF
TRBV18	12	-	TRBJ2-7	-	TGTGCCAGCTCACCACTCAGCTACGAGCAGTACTTC	CASSPLSYEQYF
TRBV5-1	15	-	TRBJ1-1	-	TGCGCCAGCAGCTGGGGCCCGATGGGGAACACTGAAGCTTTCTTT	CASSWGPMGNTEAFF
TRBV6-5	13	-	TRBJ1-1	TRBD1	TGTGCCAGCAGTTCGGACAGGGGGGGCGAAGCTTTCTTT	CASSSDRGGEAFF
TRBV6-5	15	-	TRBJ1-1	TRBD1	TGTGCCAGCAGTCGAACGACAGGGGGGAACACTGAAGCTTTCTTT	CASSRTTGGNTEAFF
TRBV28	13	-	TRBJ1-2	-	TGTGCCAGCAGTCCCGGGACTCGGAATGGCTACACCTTC	CASSPGTRNGYTF
TRBV28	15	-	TRBJ2-1	TRBD2	TGTGCCAGCACCGTAGCGGGAGTGGTGTACAATGAGCAGTTCTTC	CASTVAGVVYNEQFF
TRBV7-2	13	-	TRBJ2-7	-	TGTGCCAGCAGCTTTTGGCTGACCTACGAGCAGTACTTC	CASSFWLTYEQYF
TRBV9	14	-	TRBJ2-7	TRBD2	TGTGCCAGCAGCGTAGGCGGGAGCTCCTACGAGCAGTACTTC	CASSVGGSSYEQYF
TRBV7-9	15	-	TRBJ2-1	-	TGTGCCAGCAGCCTTACTATGAGCTCCTACAATGAGCAGTTCTTC	CASSLTMSSYNEQFF
TRBV28	15	-	TRBJ1-4	-	TGTGCCAGCAGGCCCCGGACGGGGGGGTATGAAAAACTGTTTTTT	CASRPRTGGYEKLFF
TRBV7-9	14	-	TRBJ2-3	TRBD1	TGTGCCAGCCACAGGGGATCGAGCACAGATACGCAGTATTTT	CASHRGSSTDTQYF
TRBV11-3	15	-	TRBJ2-3	-	TGTGCCAGCAGCCCCGGACTATCCAGCACAGATACGCAGTATTTT	CASSPGLSSTDTQYF
TRBV5-1	13	-	TRBJ1-1	-	TGCGCCAGCAGCTTGCTCGGGAACACTGAAGCTTTCTTT	CASSLLGNTEAFF
TRBV28	14	-	TRBJ1-2	TRBD1	TGTGCCAGCAGTTTAGGACAGGCCCTGAGGGGCTACACCTTC	CASSLGQALRGYTF
TRBV4-2	15	-	TRBJ2-1	-	TGTGCCAGCAGCCCCTCGGGGACTGACTACAATGAGCAGTTCTTC	CASSPSGTDYNEQFF
TRBV5-4	16	-	TRBJ2-7	TRBD2	TGTGCCAGCAGCTCCCGGACTAGCGGGAGCTCCTACGAGCAGTACTTC	CASSSRTSGSSYEQYF
TRBV7-6	16	-	TRBJ1-2	TRBD1	TGTGCCAGCAGCCCACGGACAGGGATAAAAAACTATGGCTACACCTTC	CASSPRTGIKNYGYTF
TRBV7-3	16	-	TRBJ2-1	-	TGTGCCAGCAGCTTAACCCCCGGGGGTACCTACAATGAGCAGTTCTTC	CASSLTPGGTYNEQFF
TRBV15	13	-	TRBJ1-1	-	TGTGCCACCAGCAGAGATCGGGTCTTTGAAGCTTTCTTT	CATSRDRVFEAFF
TRBV5-6	14	-	TRBJ2-5	-	TGTGCCAGCAGCTTGGGGACAGTACAAGAGACCCAGTACTTC	CASSLGTVQETQYF
TRBV7-9	15	-	TRBJ1-6	-	TGTGCCAGCAGCCTCCTGGGACACATAAATTCACCCCTCCACTTT	CASSLLGHINSPLHF
TRBV5-4	17	-	TRBJ2-3	TRBD2	TGTGCCAGCAGCAGGGGACTAGCGGGGGTTAGCACAGATACGCAGTATTTT	CASSRGLAGVSTDTQYF
TRBV2	17	once	TRBJ2-5	TRBD1	TGTGCCAGCAGTCTTCGACTGGGGGACAGACTCCAAGAGACCCAGTACTTC	CASSLRLGDRLQETQYF
TRBV7-2	13	-	TRBJ1-2	TRBD1	TGTGCCAGCAGCTTAGCGGGACAGTATGGCTACACCTTC	CASSLAGQYGYTF
TRBV7-8	15	-	TRBJ2-7	TRBD1	TGTGCCAGCAGCTTAAGTCCCAGGGGGACCTACGAGCAGTACTTC	CASSLSPRGTYEQYF
TRBV4-1	18	-	TRBJ1-5	TRBD1	TGCGCCAGCAGCCAAGAAGAAGGGAGGACAGGCGGGGGGCAGCCCCAGCATTTT	CASSQEEGRTGGGQPQHF
TRBV28	14	few	TRBJ2-7	-	TGTGCCAGCAGTTTTCGGGGAGATGGCTACGAGCAGTACTTC	CASSFRGDGYEQYF
TRBV9	16	-	TRBJ2-3	TRBD2	TGTGCCAGCAGCTCCATAGCGGGGCGAAGCACAGATACGCAGTATTTT	CASSSIAGRSTDTQYF
TRBV28	16	-	TRBJ1-2	TRBD1	TGTGCCAGCAGTTTGGAGACAGGGGGTCGTAACTATGGCTACACCTTC	CASSLETGGRNYGYTF
TRBV5-6	12	-	TRBJ2-7	-	TGTGCCAGCAGCTCCTACAGGGCCGAGCAGTACTTC	CASSSYRAEQYF
TRBV15	17	-	TRBJ1-6	TRBD1	TGTGCCACCAGCAGACGCCGGGACAGGGCTTATAATTCACCCCTCCACTTT	CATSRRRDRAYNSPLHF
TRBV27	15	-	TRBJ2-1	TRBD2	TGTGCCAGCAGTCTCGGGACTAGCGGATACAATGAGCAGTTCTTC	CASSLGTSGYNEQFF
TRBV29-1	14	-	TRBJ2-5	TRBD1	TGCAGCGTTGAAGAACAGGGGTACCAAGAGACCCAGTACTTC	CSVEEQGYQETQYF
TRBV5-1	16	-	TRBJ2-1	TRBD2	TGCGCCAGCAGCCCTGTCCTAGCGGGATCCTACAATGAGCAGTTCTTC	CASSPVLAGSYNEQFF
TRBV15	18	-	TRBJ2-6	-	TGTGCCACCAGCAGAGATCTCGGACAGCCCTCTGGGGCCAACGTCCTGACTTTC	CATSRDLGQPSGANVLTF